A single sample is the source of the 18 T cell receptor beta chains below, sequenced in a study of blood T cell repertoires in COVID-19. Some clones are missing from TCRdb's copy, which holds only in-frame ones; the method was immunoSEQ multiplex PCR. The data hold approximately 180,000 clones, with approximately 85% observed a single time. Sequencing was done on a sample of peripheral blood. Receptors were obtained from a human donor with active or convalescent COVID-19. The donor label of this sample is uncertain.

The chain couples TRBV21-1 to TRBJ2-7; TRBD2 is taken as the D call from the table, unchecked against the DNA. TRBV21-1 counts as a pseudogene. The CDR3 is 19 amino acids. This chain's CDR3 is CASSKAWSGRPPHPAEQYF. The DNA for the CDR3 is TGTGCCAGCAGCAAAGCGTGGAGCGGGAGGCCCCCCCACCCGGCCGAGCAGTACTTC.

This clone was seen only once. The chain employs TRBV14 and TRBJ1-6, with 7 bases that match TRBD1. The CDR3 has 14 amino acids. V was pared by 3 bases and J by 7 bases, with 3 bases of the junction left unmatched. The germline V gene encodes CDR1 SGHDN and CDR2 FVKESK. DNA for the CDR3: TGTGCCAGCAGCCACGGGACAGTCAATTCACCCCTCCACTTT. Translation gives CASSHGTVNSPLHF.

The chain joins TRBV4-2 to TRBJ2-4, with a possible D match to TRBD2 (5 bases). Trimming stripped 0 bases from V and 2 bases from J, with 17 bases between. The germline V gene has CDR1 LGHNA and CDR2 YNFKEQ. The CDR3 has 18 residues. CDR3 in amino acids: CASSQDRTARRPKNIQYF. The CDR3 DNA reads TGTGCCAGCAGCCAAGACCGGACTGCACGGAGGCCCAAAAACATTCAGTACTTC.

V usage is TRBV21-1 and J usage is TRBJ1-4; TRBD1 is the table's D call, not checked against the DNA. TRBV21-1 is shown as a pseudogene. This CDR3 region has 17 residues. Here the CDR3 DNA reads TGTGCCAGCACCATTTTTGGACAGACCCCGTGGCGTGAAAAACTGTTTTTT. Translation gives CASTIFGQTPWREKLFF.

The V and J genes are TRBV27 and TRBJ1-2; D not certain. Trimming left V 6 bases short and J 8 bases short, with 25 bases between. CDR1 and CDR2 (germline): MNHEY, SMNVEV (reference sequence). CDR3 length: 16 amino acids. The CDR3 sequence: CASRKPSSRHQRGYTF. CDR3 bases: TGTGCCAGCAGAAAACCCTCGAGCAGGCACCAAAGGGGCTACACCTTC.

The V call is TRBV7-3, the J call TRBJ2-2; D is perhaps TRBD1 (6 bases). The CDR3 contains 15 residues. Germline lookup yields CDR1 SGHTA and CDR2 FQGTGA. V was cut by 1 base and J by 2 bases, with 8 bases left in between. The CDR3 reads CASSLSGGNTGELFF. The CDR3 DNA reads TGTGCCAGCAGCTTAAGTGGGGGCAACACCGGGGAGCTGTTTTTT.

This chain links TRBV7-3 with TRBJ1-1; 10 bases map to TRBD1. After removal of 4 bases from V and 4 bases from J, the junction contained 3 bases not matched to a gene. Germline-derived CDR1 and CDR2 are SGHTA and FQGTGA. This CDR3 is built from 14 residues. The CDR3 is CASSSTGGLTEAFF. CDR3 bases: TGTGCCAGCAGCTCGACAGGGGGCCTCACTGAAGCTTTCTTT.

V gene TRBV9 combines with J gene TRBJ1-1; TRBD1 agrees at 8 bases. CDR1 and CDR2 (germline): SGDLS, YYNGEE. The CDR3 runs 14 residues. J gave up 3 bases and V 3 bases, and 4 bases lay outside the gene matches. As DNA, the CDR3 is TGTGCCAGCAGCGCCACACAGGGGGACACTGAAGCTTTCTTT. Amino acids: CASSATQGDTEAFF.

V gene TRBV27 combines with J gene TRBJ2-7; D gene uncertain. CDR3 size: 15 residues. The germline V gene encodes CDR1 MNHEY and CDR2 SMNVEV (reference sequence). V dropped 1 base and J dropped 2 bases, with 12 bases sitting between them. CDR3 residues: CASSLYGRDTYEQYF. Written as DNA, the CDR3 is TGTGCCAGCAGTTTATACGGTCGAGATACCTACGAGCAGTACTTC.

CDR3 nucleotides: TGTGCCAGCAGCTTATTGGGGGGACCCTCGAATGATACGCAGTATTTT. Protein product: CASSLLGGPSNDTQYF. The chain employs TRBV7-9 and TRBJ2-3, with D maybe TRBD2 (6 bases). Trimming took 2 bases from V and 6 from J, leaving 18 bases between them. Germline CDR1 is SEHNR and CDR2 is FQNEAQ (reference sequence). CDR3 length: 16 residues.

The V gene is TRBV12-3 or TRBV12-4, the J gene TRBJ1-4; maybe TRBD1 (6 bases). The CDR3 totals 12 residues. V shed 8 bases and J shed 10 bases, with 14 bases lying between them. The CDR3 loop reads CASGEHRAKLFF. The DNA for the CDR3 is TGTGCCAGCGGGGAGCACAGGGCAAAACTGTTTTTT.

The chain employs TRBV18 and TRBJ1-2; 10 bases are a match to TRBD1. CDR3 size: 15 residues. With V trimmed by 2 bases and J by 3 bases, 3 bases remained unmatched. Germline V gene lookup returns CDR1 KGHSH and CDR2 LQKENI. Written as DNA, the CDR3 is TGTGCCAGCTCACCAAGACAGGGGGCTCACTATGGCTACACCTTC. Translating gives CASSPRQGAHYGYTF.

The chain is built from TRBV5-1 and TRBJ1-2; 9 bases agree with TRBD1. V was pared by 5 bases and J by 8 bases, with 13 bases of the junction left unmatched. This CDR3 is built from 15 residues. From germline, CDR1 is SGHRS and CDR2 YFSETQ. CDR3 residues: CASSLDRGSLGGYTF. CDR3 DNA sequence: TGCGCCAGCAGTTTAGACAGGGGGTCCCTCGGCGGCTACACCTTC.

The chain recombines TRBV27 with TRBJ2-7; 7 bases are a match to TRBD2. The CDR3 is made up of 15 amino acids. Per the germline V gene, CDR1 is MNHEY and CDR2 is SMNVEV (reference sequence). Trimming cost V 0 bases and J 3 bases; bases outside gene matches: 5. As DNA, the CDR3 is TGTGCCAGCAGTTTATCGGCTAGCGGCTACTACGAGCAGTACTTC. Its protein is CASSLSASGYYEQYF.

V and J are TRBV3-1 (or the pseudogene TRBV3-2) and TRBJ1-2, with TRBD1 matching 10 bases. Germline V gene sequence: CDR1 LGHDT, CDR2 YNNKEL (reference sequence). This CDR3 spans 16 amino acids. With V trimmed by 4 bases and J by 7 bases, 12 bases remained unmatched. In DNA form, the CDR3 reads TGTGCCAGCAGCCCAGGTCCCCGGACAGGGGGAAGTGGCTACACCTTC. It yields the protein CASSPGPRTGGSGYTF.

V and J are TRBV6-1 and TRBJ1-4; D uncertain. Per the germline V gene, CDR1 is MNHNS and CDR2 is SASEGT. The V end was cut by 3 bases, the J end by 0 bases, with 8 bases between. CDR3 length: 15 residues. CDR3 sequence reads: CASSEVTATNEKLFF. Written as DNA, the CDR3 is TGTGCCAGCAGTGAGGTAACAGCAACTAATGAAAAACTGTTTTTT.

The rearrangement joins TRBV6-5 to TRBJ2-7; 8 bases are a match to TRBD1. From germline, CDR1 is MNHEY and CDR2 SVGAGI. This CDR3 comprises 14 residues. Trimming removed 5 bases from V and 4 bases from J; junction bases left unmatched: 7. CDR3 loop: CASSRQGWGYEQYF. In DNA, the CDR3 is TGTGCCAGCAGTAGACAGGGGTGGGGTTACGAGCAGTACTTC.

The chain has TRBV18 and TRBJ1-2; D unresolved. Germline V lookup: CDR1 KGHSH, CDR2 LQKENI. V was trimmed by 2 bases and J by 4 bases, leaving 11 bases between them. The CDR3 runs to 14 residues. CDR3 DNA: TGTGCCAGCTCACCAGGTCAGGATTTCTATGGCTACACCTTC. It specifies CASSPGQDFYGYTF.